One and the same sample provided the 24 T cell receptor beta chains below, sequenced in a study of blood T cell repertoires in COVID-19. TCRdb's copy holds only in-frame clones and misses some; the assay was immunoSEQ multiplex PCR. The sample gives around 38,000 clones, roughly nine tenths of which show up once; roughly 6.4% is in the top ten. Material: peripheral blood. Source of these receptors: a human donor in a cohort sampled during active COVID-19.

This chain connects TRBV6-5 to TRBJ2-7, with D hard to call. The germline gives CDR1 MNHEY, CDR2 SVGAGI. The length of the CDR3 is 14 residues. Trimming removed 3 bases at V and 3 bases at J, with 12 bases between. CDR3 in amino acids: CASSYSKKLYEQYF. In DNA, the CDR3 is TGTGCCAGCAGTTATTCGAAGAAACTCTACGAGCAGTACTTC.

The CDR3 loop is CASSSIPGPGELFF. The DNA for the CDR3 is TGCGCCAGCAGCAGCATACCCGGTCCCGGGGAGCTGTTTTTT. The rearrangement joins TRBV5-1 to TRBJ2-2; D gene uncertain. The CDR3 has 14 residues. CDR1 and CDR2 (germline): SGHRS, YFSETQ. Trimming left V 4 bases short and J 6 bases short, with 13 bases between.

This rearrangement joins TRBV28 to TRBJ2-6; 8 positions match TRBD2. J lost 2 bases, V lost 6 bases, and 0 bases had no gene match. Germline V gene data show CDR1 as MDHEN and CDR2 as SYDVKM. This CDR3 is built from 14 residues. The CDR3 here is CASSGGAGANVLTF. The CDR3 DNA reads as TGTGCCAGCAGCGGGGGGGCTGGGGCCAACGTCCTGACTTTC.

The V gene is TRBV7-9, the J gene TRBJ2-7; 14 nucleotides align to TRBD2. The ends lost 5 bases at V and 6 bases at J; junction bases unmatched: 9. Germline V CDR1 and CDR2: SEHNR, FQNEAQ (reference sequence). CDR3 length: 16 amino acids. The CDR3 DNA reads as TGTGCCAGCAGCCCGGGACTAGCGGGAGAATGGGGCGAGCAGTACTTC. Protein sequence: CASSPGLAGEWGEQYF. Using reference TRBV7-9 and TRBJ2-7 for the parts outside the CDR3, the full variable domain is DTGVSQNPRHKITKRGQNVTFRCDPISEHNRLYWYRQTLGQGPEFLTYFQNEAQLEKSRLLSDRFSAERPKGSFSTLEIQRTEQGDSAMYLCASSPGLAGEWGEQYFGPGTRLTVT.

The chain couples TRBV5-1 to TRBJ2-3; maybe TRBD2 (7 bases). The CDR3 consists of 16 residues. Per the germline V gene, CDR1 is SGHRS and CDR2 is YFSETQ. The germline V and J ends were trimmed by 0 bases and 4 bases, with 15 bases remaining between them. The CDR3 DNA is TGCGCCAGCAGCTTGGGAGGAGGGGGGGCCCCAGATACGCAGTATTTT. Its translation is CASSLGGGGAPDTQYF.

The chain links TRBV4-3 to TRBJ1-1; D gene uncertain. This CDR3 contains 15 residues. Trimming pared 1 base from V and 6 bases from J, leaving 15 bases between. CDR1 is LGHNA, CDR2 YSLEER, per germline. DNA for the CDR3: TGCGCCAGCAGCCAAGGGTGGTACCCGGGTGCTGAAGCTTTCTTT. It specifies CASSQGWYPGAEAFF.

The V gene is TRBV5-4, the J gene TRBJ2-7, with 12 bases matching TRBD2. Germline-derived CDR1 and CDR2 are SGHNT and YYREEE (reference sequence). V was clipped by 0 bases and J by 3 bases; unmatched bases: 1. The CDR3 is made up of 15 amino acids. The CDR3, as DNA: TGTGCCAGCAGCTTGGGACTAGCGGGAGTCTACGAGCAGTACTTC. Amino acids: CASSLGLAGVYEQYF.

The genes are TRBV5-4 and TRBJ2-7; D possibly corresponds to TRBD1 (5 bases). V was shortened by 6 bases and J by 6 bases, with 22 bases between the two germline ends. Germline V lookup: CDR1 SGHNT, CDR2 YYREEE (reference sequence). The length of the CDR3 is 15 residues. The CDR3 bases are TGTGCCAGCACCACTGAGAACGCAGGGTTCGCCGAGCAGTACTTC. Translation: CASTTENAGFAEQYF.

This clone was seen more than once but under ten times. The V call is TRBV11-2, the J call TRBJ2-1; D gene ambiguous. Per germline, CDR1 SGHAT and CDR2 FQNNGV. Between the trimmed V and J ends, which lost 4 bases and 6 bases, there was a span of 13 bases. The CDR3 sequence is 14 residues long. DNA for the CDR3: TGTGCCAGCAGCTCCGCCCTTGGGCGCAATGAGCAGTTCTTC. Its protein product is CASSSALGRNEQFF.

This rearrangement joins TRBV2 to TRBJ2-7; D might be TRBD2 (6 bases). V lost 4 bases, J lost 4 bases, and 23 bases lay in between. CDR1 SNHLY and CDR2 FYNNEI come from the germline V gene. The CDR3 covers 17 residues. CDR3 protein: CASSVSGIADSRYEQYF. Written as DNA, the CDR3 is TGTGCCAGCAGTGTCTCCGGAATAGCGGACTCCCGGTACGAGCAGTACTTC.

The CDR3 DNA sequence: TGTGCCAGCTCACGGGACAGATTCTCGAACACTGAAGCTTTCTTT. It is translated as CASSRDRFSNTEAFF. The gene calls are TRBV18 and TRBJ1-1; 7 bases are a match to TRBD1. Germline trimming cut 4 bases from V and 1 base from J; bases unmatched to any gene: 6. The CDR3 has 15 residues. The germline gives CDR1 KGHSH, CDR2 LQKENI.

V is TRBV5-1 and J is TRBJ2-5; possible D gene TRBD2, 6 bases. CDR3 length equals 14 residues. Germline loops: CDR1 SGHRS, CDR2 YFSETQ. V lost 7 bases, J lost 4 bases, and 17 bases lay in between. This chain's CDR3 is CASAELGLRETQYF. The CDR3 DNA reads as TGCGCCAGCGCCGAGTTGGGACTTCGAGAGACCCAGTACTTC.

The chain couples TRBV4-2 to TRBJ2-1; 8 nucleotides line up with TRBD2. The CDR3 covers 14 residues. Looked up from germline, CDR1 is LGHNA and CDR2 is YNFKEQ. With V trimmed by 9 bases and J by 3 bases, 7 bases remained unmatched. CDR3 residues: CARSVGGDYNEQFF. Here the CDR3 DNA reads TGTGCCAGGTCGGTCGGGGGGGACTACAATGAGCAGTTCTTC.

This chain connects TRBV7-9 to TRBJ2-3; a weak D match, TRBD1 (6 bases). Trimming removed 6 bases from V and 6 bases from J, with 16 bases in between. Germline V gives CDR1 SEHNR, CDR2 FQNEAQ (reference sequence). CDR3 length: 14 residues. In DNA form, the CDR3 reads TGTGCCAGCAGACTAGGGGGTCCCATGGATACGCAGTATTTT. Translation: CASRLGGPMDTQYF. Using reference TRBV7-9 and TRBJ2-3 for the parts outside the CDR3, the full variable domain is DTGVSQNPRHKITKRGQNVTFRCDPISEHNRLYWYRQTLGQGPEFLTYFQNEAQLEKSRLLSDRFSAERPKGSFSTLEIQRTEQGDSAMYLCASRLGGPMDTQYFGPGTRLTVL.

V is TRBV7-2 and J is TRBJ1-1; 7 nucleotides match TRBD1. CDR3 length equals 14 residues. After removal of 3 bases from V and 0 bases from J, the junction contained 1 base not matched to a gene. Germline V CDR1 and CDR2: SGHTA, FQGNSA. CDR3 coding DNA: TGTGCCAGCAGCTTGACAGGGATGAACACTGAAGCTTTCTTT. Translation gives CASSLTGMNTEAFF. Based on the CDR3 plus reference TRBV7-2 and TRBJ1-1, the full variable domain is GAGVSQSPSNKVTEKGKDVELRCDPISGHTALYWYRQSLGQGLEFLIYFQGNSAPDKSGLPSDRFSAERTGGSVSTLTIQRTQQEDSAVYLCASSLTGMNTEAFFGQGTRLTVV.

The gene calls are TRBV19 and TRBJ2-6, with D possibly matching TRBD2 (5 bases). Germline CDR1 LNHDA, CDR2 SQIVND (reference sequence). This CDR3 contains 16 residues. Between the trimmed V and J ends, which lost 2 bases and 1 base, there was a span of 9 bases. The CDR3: CASSILEGSGANVLTF. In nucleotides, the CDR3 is TGTGCCAGTAGTATACTCGAGGGATCTGGGGCCAACGTCCTGACTTTC.

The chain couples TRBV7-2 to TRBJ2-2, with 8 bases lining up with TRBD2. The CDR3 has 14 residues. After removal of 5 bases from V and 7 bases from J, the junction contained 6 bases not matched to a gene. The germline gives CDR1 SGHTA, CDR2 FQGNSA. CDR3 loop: CASSPGGAGGELFF. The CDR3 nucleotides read TGTGCCAGCAGCCCCGGGGGGGCGGGCGGGGAGCTGTTTTTT. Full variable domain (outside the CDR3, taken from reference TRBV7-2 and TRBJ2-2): GAGVSQSPSNKVTEKGKDVELRCDPISGHTALYWYRQSLGQGLEFLIYFQGNSAPDKSGLPSDRFSAERTGGSVSTLTIQRTQQEDSAVYLCASSPGGAGGELFFGEGSRLTVL.

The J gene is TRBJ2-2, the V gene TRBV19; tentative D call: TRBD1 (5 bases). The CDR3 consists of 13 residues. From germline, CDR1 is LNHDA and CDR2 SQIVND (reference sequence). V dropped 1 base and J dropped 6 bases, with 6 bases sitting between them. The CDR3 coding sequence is TGTGCCAGTAGTATAGTAGGGGCCGGGGAGCTGTTTTTT. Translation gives CASSIVGAGELFF.

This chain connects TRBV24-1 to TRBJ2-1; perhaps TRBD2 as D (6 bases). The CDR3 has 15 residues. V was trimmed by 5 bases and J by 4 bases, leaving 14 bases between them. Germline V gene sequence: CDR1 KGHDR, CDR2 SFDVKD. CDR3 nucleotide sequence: TGTGCCACCAGTGGTAGCGGAGGGGATTACAATGAGCAGTTCTTC. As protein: CATSGSGGDYNEQFF.

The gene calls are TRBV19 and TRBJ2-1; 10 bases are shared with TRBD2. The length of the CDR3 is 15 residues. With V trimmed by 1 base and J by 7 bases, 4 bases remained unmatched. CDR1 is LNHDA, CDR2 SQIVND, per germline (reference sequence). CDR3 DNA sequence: TGTGCCAGTAGTATAGGAACTAGCGGGGCTAATGAGCAGTTCTTC. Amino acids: CASSIGTSGANEQFF. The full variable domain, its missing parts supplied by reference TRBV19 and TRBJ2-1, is DGGITQSPKYLFRKEGQNVTLSCEQNLNHDAMYWYRQDPGQGLRLIYYSQIVNDFQKGDIAEGYSVSREKKESFPLTVTSAQKNPTAFYLCASSIGTSGANEQFFGPGTRLTVL.

In nucleotides, the CDR3 is TGTGCCAGCAGCGTTAGGGACAGGGGGGCCCAGCATTTT. Encoded protein: CASSVRDRGAQHF. V and J are TRBV5-6 and TRBJ1-5; 11 positions agree with TRBD1. V lost 4 bases to trimming and J lost 11 bases; unmatched junction nucleotides: 5. CDR1 and CDR2 (germline): SGHDT, YYEEEE. The CDR3 consists of 13 residues.

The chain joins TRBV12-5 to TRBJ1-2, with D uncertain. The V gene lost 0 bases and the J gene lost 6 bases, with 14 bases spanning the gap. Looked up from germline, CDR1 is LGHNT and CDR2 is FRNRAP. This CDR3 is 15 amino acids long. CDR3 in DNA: TGTGCTAGTGGTTTGGTACTTTCGGGGTCGCATGGCTACACCTTC. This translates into CASGLVLSGSHGYTF.

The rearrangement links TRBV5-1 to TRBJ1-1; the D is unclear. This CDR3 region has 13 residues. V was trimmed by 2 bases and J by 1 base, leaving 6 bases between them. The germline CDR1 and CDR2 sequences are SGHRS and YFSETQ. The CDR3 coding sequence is TGCGCCAGCAGCTTCTCAGGGAACACTGAAGCTTTCTTT. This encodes CASSFSGNTEAFF.

Written as DNA, the CDR3 is TGTGCTAGTGGTTTGGCGACTAGCGGGAACAATGAGCAGTTCTTC. It encodes CASGLATSGNNEQFF. This chain connects TRBV12-5 to TRBJ2-1; TRBD2 matches 11 bases. Germline CDR1 LGHNT, CDR2 FRNRAP. CDR3 size: 15 residues. The trim removed 1 base at V and 5 bases at J, leaving 1 base unmatched.